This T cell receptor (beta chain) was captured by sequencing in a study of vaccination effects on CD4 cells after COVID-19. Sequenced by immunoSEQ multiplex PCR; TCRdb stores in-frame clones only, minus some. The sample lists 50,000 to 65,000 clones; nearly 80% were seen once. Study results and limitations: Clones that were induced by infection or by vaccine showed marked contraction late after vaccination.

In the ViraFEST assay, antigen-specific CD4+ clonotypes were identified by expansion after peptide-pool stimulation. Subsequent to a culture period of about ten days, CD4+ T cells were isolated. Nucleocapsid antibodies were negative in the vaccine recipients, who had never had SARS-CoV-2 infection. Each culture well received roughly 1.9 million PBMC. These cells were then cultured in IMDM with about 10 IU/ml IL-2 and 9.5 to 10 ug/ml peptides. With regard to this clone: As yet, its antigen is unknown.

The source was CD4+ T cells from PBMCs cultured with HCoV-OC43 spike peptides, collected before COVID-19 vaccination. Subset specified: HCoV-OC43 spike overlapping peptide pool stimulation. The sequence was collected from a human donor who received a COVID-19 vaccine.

CDR3 residues: CASSTQQGEREKLFF. The CDR3 DNA reads TGTGCCAGTAGTACCCAACAGGGGGAACGAGAAAAACTGTTTTTT. V gene TRBV19 combines with J gene TRBJ1-4; 8 bases map to TRBD1. The CDR3 totals 15 residues. Germline V lookup: CDR1 LNHDA, CDR2 SQIVND (reference sequence). Unmatched junction bases numbered 9, after V lost 4 bases and J lost 8 bases.